The sample holds a few counts of the clone carrying this T cell receptor (beta chain). Antigen specificity is unknown. The source of the sample is a study of cytomegalovirus exposure and HLA in healthy donors. Study-level points and caveats: In an earlier analysis, productive rearrangement rates for most beta V segments clustered near 87% or 30%. The study dropped some indistinguishable V segments, TRBV6-2 and TRBV6-3 among them.

Per germline, CDR1 SGHRS and CDR2 YFSETQ. The CDR3 is 14 residues long. V was pared by 3 bases and J by 2 bases, with 3 bases of the junction left unmatched. The PCR used 60 Vbeta and 13 Jbeta primers. Only in-frame clones appear in the TCRdb table, and some are missing; sequencing was by immunoSEQ multiplex PCR. This sample carries 200,000 to 250,000 clones, around 89% of them seen once, and the ten largest clones take approximately 1%. The sample was PBMCs. The source is a woman under 30 in good health and CMV-seronegative. V usage is TRBV5-1 and J usage is TRBJ2-7, with 9 bases lining up with TRBD1. This CDR3 is CASSWTGAAYEQYF. CDR3 nucleotides: TGCGCCAGCAGCTGGACAGGGGCCGCCTACGAGCAGTACTTC.